This TCR beta chain was identified during a study of prognosis after radiotherapy for stage I lung cancer (dated by TCRdb to 2020 to 2023). Some background on the complete study: Between early 2018 and January 2019, around 20 patients with stage I NSCLC were enrolled in Nanjing, China. The patients included around 13 who had newly diagnosed primary stage I lung tumors, along with about 5 others who had oligometastatic NSCLC after their primary tumor had been surgically resected. All patients were regarded as medically inoperable, because of comorbidities in about eleven patients and refusal of surgery in roughly 7 patients. The cohort was made up of around 14 men and roughly six women, with a median age of around 70 years and an age range of 53 to 84 years. About a dozen patients had adenocarcinoma and seven had squamous cell carcinoma as the tumor histology. SBRT was given in 3 to 5 fractions with a biologically effective dose of at least 100 Gy, using image-guided IMRT or VMAT. No patient received concurrent therapy alongside SBRT. After SBRT, distant metastases developed in about 20% of the 19 patients at a median of approximately seven months, while the remaining 15 patients had no significant progression. The study profiled peripheral blood TCR beta repertoires from stage I NSCLC patients before and after stereotactic body radiotherapy and related them to distant failure. A total of 40 or so blood samples from some 19 patients were sequenced, with one sample obtained before and one obtained after SBRT for each patient. Overall study outcomes, separate from this receptor: Differences in TRBV and TRBJ usage frequencies by metastasis status were reportedly observed in two V genes at baseline and in about 10 V and two J genes after SBRT. No adjustment for multiple comparisons was applied to any of the reported P values. The study was limited by its small cohort and short follow-up, and the findings require independent validation. Post-SBRT Shannon entropy and its change from baseline were lower in patients who developed distant metastases; baseline Shannon entropy was not associated with metastases. After SBRT, the count of unique TCR clones dropped from a median of around 9,300 beforehand to 6,000 to 7,500 afterward (Wilcoxon paired P=0.011). Tumor specificity of expanded TCR clones was not determined.

All patients had node-negative disease on CT and PET/CT, and none had a history of other malignancies or prior chemotherapy or radiotherapy. At each of two time points, approximately 6.6 milliliters of peripheral venous blood were collected in EDTA tubes. Ficoll-Paque Plus density-gradient centrifugation was used to isolate PBMCs. Right after collection, samples were kept at -80 degrees C until analysis. This clonotype is medium-sized (0.01 to 0.1%) in its sample. Its antigen remains unidentified. Base quality data are lacking; no much larger clone is found one base away. Trimming removed 7 bases from V and 0 bases from J; the gene matches leave 6 bases unexplained. The cysteine opens and the phenylalanine closes a CDR3 of 15 amino acids. CDR3 DNA only is kept here, 45 bases in frame from base 1. CDR1 is given as MRHNA and CDR2 as SNTAGT, both from the germline V gene. The TCR beta CDR3 region was amplified from genomic DNA by two rounds of multiplex PCR. The first PCR round used primers specific to each TRBV and TRBJ gene, and the primer sequences were filed in Chinese patent CN105087789A. Universal primers were used in the second round of PCR. The Roche High Pure PCR Template Preparation Kit was used to extract genomic DNA from frozen PBMCs. An Illumina HiSeq 3000 was used to sequence the libraries paired-end with 151 bp reads. Per the source publication's procedure: CutAdapt was used to discard raw reads that did not contain the multiplex PCR primer sequences. Using PEAR, the high-quality paired reads were merged into contigs. By alignment to reference sequences, MiXCR assigned TRB V, D and J gene segments to each contig. To remove sequencing errors, CDR3 sequences were clustered according to base quality and sequence similarity. Shannon entropy normalized by the natural log of productive TCR sequence number was used as the measure of diversity. One minus Shannon entropy divided by the natural log of the number of unique clonotypes was used as the definition of clonality. Using the Youden index from ROC curves, the researchers picked the repertoire-metric cut-offs for progression-free survival, and all analyses were carried out in R 3.5.3. Using fastp at Q25 and MiXCR, TCRdb reprocessed the public reads and kept productive beta chains. Every distinct CDR3 protein forms one entry, paired with its most common genes and DNA. Clone size and V and J calls follow TCRdb, not the original study. This sample has about 16,000 distinct CDR3 sequences in its table, and around 40% of those were observed once. The top ten constitute almost 40% of the sample.

This receptor was taken from a donor aged 50 or older with non-small cell lung cancer. The sequences come from PBMCs, collected before or after stereotactic body radiation therapy (not recorded which). This sequence uses TRBV6-4 and TRBJ1-3; 7 bases in the middle match TRBD1. At the DNA level, the sequence is TGTGCCAGCAAGGGACAGAGAAACTCTGGAAACACCATATATTTT. Translation gives CASKGQRNSGNTIYF.